The source of this TCR beta chain is a study of cytomegalovirus exposure and HLA in healthy donors. On the study more broadly: HLA-typed donors were the source of roughly 85 million unique TCRs held in an early data release. Regarding the study as a whole: Clonal expansion was found to be greater in HLA-associated TCR beta chains than in equally common others in a later analysis.

Turning to this clone: Its antigen is not identified.

The CDR3 runs to 15 residues. Germline CDR1 LNHDA, CDR2 SQIVND (reference sequence). J gave up 8 bases and V 3 bases, and 6 bases lay outside the gene matches. In the PCR, 60 Vbeta and 13 Jbeta primers were used. The method was immunoSEQ multiplex PCR; TCRdb's version includes in-frame clones alone and lacks a portion of them. This table holds 65,000 to 95,000 clones, approximately 80% found once. The sequence came from a man aged 50-60 years in good health and CMV-seronegative. The genes are TRBV19 and TRBJ1-6; 8 nucleotides align to TRBD1. The specimen sequenced was PBMCs. CDR3 nucleotides: TGTGCCAGTAGTATGACAGGGGCTATTGATTCACCCCTCCACTTT. It is translated as CASSMTGAIDSPLHF. Combining the CDR3 with reference TRBV19 and TRBJ1-6 gives the whole variable domain DGGITQSPKYLFRKEGQNVTLSCEQNLNHDAMYWYRQDPGQGLRLIYYSQIVNDFQKGDIAEGYSVSREKKESFPLTVTSAQKNPTAFYLCASSMTGAIDSPLHFGNGTRLTVT.